This T cell receptor beta chain emerged from a study of blood T cell repertoires in COVID-19 (dated by TCRdb to about 2020). Background for the entire study: Samples from collaborators originated in the United States, Italy and Spain and spanned both the acute and convalescent phases of COVID-19. The repertoires were made available in a free public database intended to serve as a resource for research on the immune response to SARS-CoV-2. A de-identified subject ID, COVID-19 status, age in years and sex were almost always included in the sample metadata. Samples were obtained from the ongoing ImmuneRACE study (first 160 participants) and from some 1,300 subjects provided by 6 global collaborators. The material from the prospective study consisted of cDNA or gDNA derived from T cells, B-cell-depleted T cells, or PBMCs. HLA class I and class II types, where available, came from metadata supplied by the sample provider rather than from assay-based typing. Subjects who had been exposed to COVID-19, were actively infected with it, or had recovered from it provided the deeply sampled blood TCRbeta repertoires that made up the dataset.

TCRbeta CDR3 regions were amplified from genomic DNA using the immunoSEQ Assay, a bias-controlled multiplex PCR. Per the original workflow: The number of nucleated cells in each sample was estimated from the amplification of reference gene primers within the assay. To quantify the absolute abundance of each unique TCRbeta CDR3 rearrangement, sequence reads were collapsed and filtered. For each sample, productive Simpson clonality was calculated as the square root of Simpson's diversity index across productive rearrangements. TCRdb carries this immuneACCESS record with in-frame sequences only. Its versions omit some clonotypes, under half of them owing to an unresolved V gene in the studies checked, with the rest unexplained. V and J calls and clone size are copied from that table; D and trimming were computed from the DNA. In all, the sample holds about 170,000 clones, and less than 85% of those were seen once. In total, the top ten clones hold about 12% of the sample.

Enrolling through a virtual design, the prospective study's participants ranged in age from roughly 18 to 89 years and lived across some 23 United States geographic areas. To assign participants to cohorts, the prospective study relied on clinical history that participants themselves reported in a screening survey and a study questionnaire. Recovered participants in ImmuneRACE Cohort 3 were defined by two consecutive negative NP/OP PCR tests, clearance by a healthcare professional, or resolution of symptoms. Mobile phlebotomists in the prospective study collected whole blood, serum and a nasopharyngeal or oropharyngeal swab from every participant. Additional blood draws and questionnaires over a 2-month period could optionally be provided by prospective study participants. Prospective study blood samples were shipped either frozen or at room temperature before DNA extraction. In regard to this clone: No cognate antigen has been identified for it. No clone much larger than this one lies a single base away; base qualities are absent.

Results the study describes overall, beyond this receptor: The amount of clinical and demographic metadata varied by source and participant and was provided uncurated.

This receptor was identified in a man aged 50 or older who had recovered from COVID-19. The sequenced material came from PBMCs or T cells enriched from blood (not recorded which).

The CDR3 protein sequence reads: CASSWKGANSYNEQFF. The base sequence is TGTGCCAGCAGCTGGAAGGGGGCCAACTCCTACAATGAGCAGTTCTTC. The chain employs TRBV5-4 and TRBJ2-1, with 7 bases matching TRBD1. V and J are trimmed by 3 bases and 0 bases, and the gene matches miss 6 bases of the junction. In the germline V gene (reference sequence), CDR1 corresponds to SGHNT and CDR2 to YYREEE. The CDR3 runs 16 amino acids, cysteine and phenylalanine included. Just CDR3 DNA is preserved here, 48 bases in frame from base 1.